This T cell receptor beta chain was retrieved from a study of CD8 T cells in ankylosing spondylitis. The junction had 15 bases not matched to a gene; V was cut back by 7 bases and J by 4 bases. This CDR3 has 17 amino acids. The TCR beta libraries were generated through quantitative 5'-RACE incorporating molecular barcodes. One entry per CDR3 protein results from TCRdb running MiXCR on the 5' RACE reads. The data show 800,000 to 900,000 distinct CDR3 sequences, around 11% seen once. A word on this clonotype: Its specificity is unknown.

General study points: Significant enrichment of disease-linked clones was reportedly seen in matched ankylosing spondylitis synovial fluid. Disease-associated clones were CD8+ and fairly uncommon in peripheral blood. In reactive arthritis synovial fluid and blood, some motif variants had been reported before. A TCR beta motif made of several highly homologous variants seemed typical of ankylosing spondylitis blood.

Sequenced material: blood, either unsorted or a sorted T cell fraction (not recorded which). The clonotype comes from a male donor with ankylosing spondylitis. The chain couples TRBV12-3 or TRBV12-4 to TRBJ2-3; 9 bases fit TRBD1. Here the CDR3 reads CASILNRGTGYPDTQYF. DNA for the CDR3: TGTGCCAGCATCTTGAACCGGGGGACAGGGTATCCAGATACGCAGTATTTT.